The 22 T cell receptor beta chains below were found in one sample sequenced in a study of tissue T cells after allogeneic stem cell transplantation. Time point in this sample: mouse harvest day 7 after allogeneic transplant. The graft held 10^6 splenic CD5+ T cells and 10^7 T-cell-depleted bone marrow cells. Data came from immunoSEQ multiplex PCR; TCRdb stores just in-frame clones and leaves some out. The sample carries roughly 6,600 clones, less than 50% recorded once. The sample comprised lymph node tissue. The receptor set was obtained from a female BALB/c mouse given C57BL/6 T cells with graft-versus-host disease after an allogeneic hematopoietic cell transplant.

This clone was seen a few times. Here the gene names and germline are mouse. The read ends 1 residue before the CDR3 terminus; that terminus is restored from the germline J gene. J is TRBJ2-4 and V is TRBV2, with a possible D match to TRBD2 (5 bases). Germline V lookup: CDR1 LGHNA, CDR2 YSYQKL. Trimming took off 0 bases at V and 6 bases at J, with 7 bases between the two ends. CDR3 length: 13 residues. The sequenced part of the CDR3 DNA is TGTGCCAGCAGCCAAGACTGGGAGAACACCTTGTAC. Its translation: CASSQDWENTLY. The full-length CDR3 reads as CASSQDWENTLYF.

Only a few counts were recorded for this clone. Any gene name here is a mouse gene name. The read terminates 1 residue before the CDR3 end, so the remaining end is supplied by the germline J gene. The rearrangement joins TRBV26 to TRBJ1-1, with 7 nucleotides matching TRBD1. V lost 4 bases and J lost 11; bases outside the gene matches: 4. The CDR3 sequence is 11 residues long. Germline CDR1 is KGHPV and CDR2 is FQNQEV (reference sequence). The CDR3 DNA, read in part, is TGTGCCAGCAGTCCAAGGGGGCAGGTCTTC. Amino acid sequence: CASSPRGQVF. The whole CDR3 protein is CASSPRGQVFF.

As concerns this clone: Each gene name is a mouse one. The CDR3 region is CASSDAQSSYEQYF. The CDR3 DNA, read in part, is TGTGCCAGCAGTGATGCGCAGAGCTCCTATGAACAGTAC. The chain links TRBV13-1 to TRBJ2-7; D is unclear. From the germline J gene comes the end of the CDR3, since the read stops 1 residue before it. Germline values: CDR1 NSHNY, CDR2 SYGAGN. CDR3 length: 14 residues. The V end was cut by 0 bases, the J end by 0 bases, with 7 bases between.

Concerning this clone: Germline and genes: mouse. The CDR3 DNA, read in part, is TGTGCCAGCAGTTTCATTTCCAACGAAAGATTATTT. Amino acid sequence: CASSFISNERLF. The full-length CDR3 reads as CASSFISNERLFF. The chain combines TRBV26 with TRBJ1-4; D uncertain. The CDR3 end is not reached by the read, which stops 1 residue before it; the germline J gene fills it in. Germline V gives CDR1 KGHPV, CDR2 FQNQEV (reference sequence). V lost 5 bases and J lost 0, with 4 bases in between. The CDR3 spans 13 residues.

Concerning this clone: Gene names are the mouse ones. Read data end 1 residue before the CDR3 end; the end is taken from the germline J gene. The chain recombines TRBV16 with TRBJ2-2; D call uncertain. The CDR3 runs to 13 residues. Germline V gene data show CDR1 as SGHSA and CDR2 as FRNQAP. V was shortened by 1 base and J by 4 bases, with 4 bases between the two germline ends. The CDR3 reads CASSLGGTGQLYF. Partial CDR3 DNA: TGTGCAAGCAGCTTAGGGGGCACCGGGCAGCTCTAC.

This clone is judged medium-sized. Gene and germline names: mouse. Read coverage stops 1 residue before the CDR3 terminus; the germline J gene supplies the remainder. This chain joins TRBV2 and TRBJ2-7; possible D gene TRBD1, 6 bases. The CDR3 loop spans 13 amino acids. In germline, CDR1 is LGHNA, CDR2 YSYQKL. Trimming pared 3 bases from V and 4 bases from J, leaving 10 bases between. CDR3 bases read: TGTGCCAGCAGCCAGAGGGGGAAGTATGAACAGTAC. Its protein product is CASSQRGKYEQY. The CDR3, in full, reads CASSQRGKYEQYF.

Concerning this clone: Any gene name here is a mouse gene name. The observed sequence ends 1 residue before the CDR3 terminus, with the missing tail filled in from the germline J gene. The gene calls are TRBV24 and TRBJ2-7; 8 nucleotides agree with TRBD2. CDR1 and CDR2 (germline): KGHTA, FRNEEI. The CDR3 is 13 amino acids. The V segment lost 6 bases and the J segment 6 bases; nucleotides outside the gene matches: 7. CDR3 amino acids: CASRLGGACEQYF. The DNA read from the CDR3 is TGTGCCAGCAGGCTGGGGGGCGCTTGTGAACAGTAC.

Details on this clone: Gene names and germline match the mouse. The read terminates 1 residue before the CDR3 end, so the remaining end is supplied by the germline J gene. This chain joins TRBV12-2 and TRBJ1-1, with 9 bases that match TRBD1. The CDR3 spans 15 residues. Germline CDR1 and CDR2: SGHLS and HYDKME. V was clipped by 0 bases and J by 3 bases; unmatched bases: 4. The chain's CDR3 is CASSLRGQGDTEVFF. The sequenced part of the CDR3 DNA is TGTGCCAGCTCTCTCCGGGGACAGGGAGACACAGAAGTCTTC.

This clone was recorded once. The gene symbols are mouse symbols. The CDR3 goes on 1 residue after the read ends, and that part is filled in from the germline J gene. This chain uses TRBV26 with TRBJ2-5; 7 bases map to TRBD1. This CDR3 contains 15 residues. V gave up 3 bases and J gave up 2 bases; unmatched junction bases: 5. The germline gives CDR1 KGHPV, CDR2 FQNQEV (reference sequence). The covered CDR3 bases are TGTGCCAGCAGTCTAACACAGGGGTTCCAAGACACCCAGTAC. Protein sequence: CASSLTQGFQDTQY. The entire CDR3 is CASSLTQGFQDTQYF.

This clone is termed medium-sized. Gene names denote mouse genes. Read coverage stops 1 residue before the CDR3 terminus; the germline J gene supplies the remainder. This chain links TRBV26 with TRBJ2-7, with 7 bases aligning to TRBD1. V was clipped by 7 bases and J by 5 bases; unmatched bases: 2. Looked up from germline, CDR1 is KGHPV and CDR2 is FQNQEV (reference sequence). The CDR3 is 11 amino acids. CDR3 bases read: TGTGCCAGCACCGGGACAGATGAACAGTAC. Translating gives CASTGTDEQY. The whole CDR3 is CASTGTDEQYF. The full variable domain, rest sourced from reference TRBV26 and TRBJ2-7, is NSKVIQTPRYLVKGQGQKAKMRCIPEKGHPVVFWYQQNKNNEFKFLINFQNQEVLQQIDMTEKRFSAECPSNSPCSLEIQSSEAGDSALYLCASTGTDEQYFGPGTRLTVL.

Worth noting for this clone: Mouse gene names apply. Sequencing ends 1 residue short of the CDR3 end; the germline J gene provides the rest. The rearrangement joins TRBV3 to TRBJ1-1; the D gene is possibly TRBD1 (5 bases). The CDR3 is made up of 13 amino acids. Germline V gene lookup returns CDR1 SNHLY and CDR2 FYNGKV (reference sequence). V lost 5 bases and J 0 bases, leaving 7 bases between the germline ends. This CDR3 is CASSLRANTEVFF. The CDR3 bases that were read are TGTGCCAGCAGCCTCAGGGCAAACACAGAAGTCTTC.

A word on this clone: Here the gene names and germline are mouse. The CDR3 DNA, read in part, is TGTGCCTGGAGGGACTGGGGGGCTAACCAAGACACCCAGTAC. This sequence encodes CAWRDWGANQDTQY. The CDR3 as a whole reads CAWRDWGANQDTQYF. The chain links TRBV31 to TRBJ2-5; 11 bases are a match to TRBD2. Coverage ceases 1 residue before the CDR3 finishes, and the germline J gene fills in the end. The trim removed 3 bases at V and 0 bases at J, leaving 2 bases unmatched. Germline V gene sequence: CDR1 GKSSPN, CDR2 SITVG. The CDR3 contains 15 residues.

This clone was observed a handful of times. The gene symbols are mouse symbols. Read data end 1 residue before the CDR3 end; the end is taken from the germline J gene. The gene calls are TRBV26 and TRBJ1-3; D is undetermined. V shed 3 bases and J shed 0 bases, with 6 bases lying between them. This CDR3 is 14 amino acids long. Germline CDR1 reads KGHPV; CDR2 reads FQNQEV (reference sequence). CDR3 DNA (partial): TGTGCCAGCAGTCTCACAATTTCTGGAAATACGCTCTAT. Amino acids: CASSLTISGNTLY. The full CDR3 protein is CASSLTISGNTLYF. The variable domain in full, completed from reference TRBV26 and TRBJ1-3, reads NSKVIQTPRYLVKGQGQKAKMRCIPEKGHPVVFWYQQNKNNEFKFLINFQNQEVLQQIDMTEKRFSAECPSNSPCSLEIQSSEAGDSALYLCASSLTISGNTLYFGEGSRLIVV.

On this clone itself: Genes and germline are mouse. The read stops 1 residue short of the end of the CDR3; the missing end is completed from the germline J gene. The J gene is TRBJ2-3, the V gene TRBV12-1; 10 nucleotides line up with TRBD2. Germline assignment: CDR1 SGHSN and CDR2 HYEKVE. J was trimmed by 0 bases and V by 0 bases; bases with no gene match: 2. The CDR3 has 16 amino acids. Here the CDR3 reads CASSLGLGASAETLYF. The sequenced CDR3 bases are TGTGCCAGCTCTCTCGGACTGGGGGCTAGTGCAGAAACGCTGTAT.

As to this clone: Genes here carry mouse names. The read terminates 1 residue ahead of where the CDR3 ends, so the germline J gene completes it. The chain has TRBV16 and TRBJ1-1; D unresolved. This CDR3 has 13 amino acids. Deletions cut 1 base from V and 0 bases from J, with 3 bases between. Germline loops: CDR1 SGHSA, CDR2 FRNQAP. The covered CDR3 bases are TGTGCAAGCAGCTTAGGGGCAAACACAGAAGTCTTC. Translated: CASSLGANTEVF. The whole CDR3 reads CASSLGANTEVFF.

This clone was seen more than once but under ten times. Germline and genes: mouse. From the germline J gene comes the end of the CDR3, since the read stops 1 residue before it. The chain employs TRBV17 and TRBJ2-2; the D is unclear. V lost 0 bases and J 0 bases, leaving 5 bases between the germline ends. Per the germline V gene, CDR1 is MNHDT and CDR2 is YYDKIL. The CDR3 spans 15 residues. The CDR3 DNA, read in part, is TGTGCTAGCAGTAGAGAACAGTCAAACACCGGGCAGCTCTAC. Protein product: CASSREQSNTGQLY. The CDR3, in full, reads CASSREQSNTGQLYF.

By its share, this clone is large. Genes here carry mouse names. The read falls 1 residue short of the CDR3 end, and the missing part is taken from the germline J gene. The rearrangement links TRBV4 to TRBJ1-4; D perhaps matches TRBD1 (6 bases). The ends were cut back, 4 bases at V and 5 bases at J, with 8 bases in the middle. CDR1 is LGHDT and CDR2 is YNNKQL in the germline V gene (reference sequence). This CDR3 has 13 residues. The DNA read from the CDR3 is TGTGCCAGCAGCTTTACAGGGAACGAAAGATTATTT. This sequence encodes CASSFTGNERLF. The entire CDR3 protein is CASSFTGNERLFF.

Details on this clone: Any gene name here is a mouse gene name. CDR3 in amino acids: CASSSLGGTQYF. The covered CDR3 bases are TGTGCCAGCAGCTCCCTAGGGGGCACCCAGTAC. This chain uses TRBV3 with TRBJ2-5; D possibly corresponds to TRBD1 (6 bases). Read sequence stops 1 residue before the CDR3 end, and the germline J gene provides the missing end. V lost 4 bases and J lost 8, with 10 bases in between. Germline CDR1 SNHLY, CDR2 FYNGKV (reference sequence). The CDR3 sequence is 12 residues long.

About this clone itself: Gene names and germline match the mouse. The sequenced fragment ends 1 residue before the CDR3 boundary, so the rest is inferred from the germline J gene. The V gene is TRBV26, the J gene TRBJ1-5, with 9 bases that match TRBD1. Germline CDR1 KGHPV, CDR2 FQNQEV (reference sequence). The CDR3 is made up of 15 amino acids. V trimming: 4 bases; J trimming: 4 bases; junction bases outside the gene matches: 5. CDR3 sequence: CASSPSTGGNQAPLF. The DNA read from the CDR3 is TGTGCCAGCAGTCCCTCGACAGGGGGGAACCAGGCTCCGCTT.

The table lists this clone with a few counts. Mouse gene names and germline throughout. The CDR3 reads CASGDAPGSQNTLYF. The covered CDR3 bases are TGTGCCAGCGGTGATGCGCCGGGGTCTCAAAACACCTTGTAC. The chain uses TRBV13-2 and TRBJ2-4; no definite D call. The read gets to within 1 residue of the CDR3 end, and the germline J gene fills in the rest. The germline CDR1 and CDR2 sequences are NNHNN and SYGAGS (reference sequence). V was clipped by 0 bases and J by 2 bases, with 10 bases between them. The CDR3 contains 15 residues.

In this sample, this clone turned up a few times. Genes and germline come from the mouse. Read data end 1 residue before the CDR3 end; the end is taken from the germline J gene. The chain joins TRBV16 to TRBJ2-7; D not certain. The ends were cut back, 2 bases at V and 4 bases at J, with 6 bases in the middle. CDR3 length equals 12 residues. CDR1 SGHSA and CDR2 FRNQAP come from the germline V gene. The CDR3 bases that were read are TGTGCAAGCAGCTTACGGGAGTATGAACAGTAC. This gives the protein CASSLREYEQY. Given in full, the CDR3 is CASSLREYEQYF.

As to this clone: Here the gene names and germline are mouse. Incomplete CDR3 DNA: TGTGCCAGCTCTCTCCGGGACTGGCAAGACACCCAGTAC. Its protein is CASSLRDWQDTQY. The CDR3 in its entirety is CASSLRDWQDTQYF. This chain connects TRBV12-2 to TRBJ2-5; 8 bases are a match to TRBD2. The read comes to an end 1 residue before the CDR3 does, leaving the germline J gene to fill in the end. Germline values: CDR1 SGHLS, CDR2 HYDKME. J was trimmed by 3 bases and V by 0 bases; bases with no gene match: 1. CDR3 length: 14 amino acids. The variable domain in full, completed from reference TRBV12-2 and TRBJ2-5, reads NSGVVQSPRYIIKGKGERSILKCIPISGHLSVAWYQQTQGQELKFFIQHYDKMERDKGNLPSRFSVQQFDDYHSEMNMSALELEDSAVYFCASSLRDWQDTQYFGPGTRLLVL.